This is a list of T cell receptor beta chains from one sample in a study of cytomegalovirus exposure and HLA in healthy donors. The method was immunoSEQ multiplex PCR; TCRdb's version includes in-frame clones alone and lacks a portion of them. Altogether over 100,000 clones are present, approximately 72% being singletons, with the ten largest covering about 1.5%. The specimen was PBMCs. The receptors shown here come from a man younger than 35 in good health and CMV-seronegative. The CDR3 runs from the conserved cysteine through the conserved F or W. D genes are given only for firm matches. Size tells how often a clone was seen (once, few, many) or the class of an expanded clone, and some rows leave it out.

>TRBD1|TRBV7-8|-|TRBJ2-1
CASSSDRGREQFF
TGTGCCAGCAGCTCGGACAGGGGGCGTGAGCAGTTCTTC
>TRBD2|TRBV20-1|-|TRBJ2-1
CSAWGGEQFF
TGCAGTGCTTGGGGGGGGGAGCAGTTCTTC
>-|TRBV27|-|TRBJ1-2
CASSGRGKDYGYTF
TGTGCCAGCAGTGGTCGGGGAAAGGACTATGGCTACACCTTC
>TRBD1|TRBV27|few|TRBJ1-6
CASSLSDRGGTLHF
TGTGCCAGCAGTTTATCTGACAGGGGGGGAACCCTCCACTTT
>-|TRBV5-6|-|TRBJ1-2
CASSLTDTNYGYTF
TGTGCCAGCAGCCTGACAGATACTAACTATGGCTACACCTTC
>-|TRBV2|once|TRBJ2-1
CASHRMIEQFF
TGTGCCTCACACAGAATGATTGAGCAGTTCTTC
>-|TRBV7-8|few|TRBJ1-4
CASSLDRTRGGLFF
TGTGCCAGCAGCTTAGACAGGACTAGAGGGGGACTGTTTTTT
>-|TRBV1|few|TRBJ2-1
CTSSQGTQRGAKPSSYNEQFF
TGCACCAGCAGCCAAGGGACGCAGCGGGGGGCCAAGCCATCATCCTACAATGAGCAGTTCTTC
>TRBD1|TRBV7-2|-|TRBJ1-1
CASSIPQGVANTEAFF
TGTGCCAGCAGCATACCACAGGGGGTGGCGAACACTGAAGCTTTCTTT
>TRBD2|TRBV7-8|-|TRBJ2-1
CASNLAGVHEQFF
TGTGCCAGCAATCTAGCGGGAGTACATGAGCAGTTCTTC
>-|TRBV5-4|-|TRBJ1-2
CASSFSSQGFNGYTF
TGTGCCAGCAGCTTCTCTTCGCAGGGCTTTAATGGCTACACCTTC
>-|TRBV5-4|few|TRBJ2-5
CASSSGVKETQYF
TGTGCCAGCAGCTCGGGAGTTAAAGAGACCCAGTACTTC
>-|TRBV19|-|TRBJ2-5
CASSIGQGQETQYF
TGTGCCAGTAGTATTGGGCAGGGTCAAGAGACCCAGTACTTC
>TRBD1|TRBV6-5|-|TRBJ2-7
CPSSYSGQLGYEQYF
TGTCCCAGCAGTTACTCGGGACAGCTTGGCTACGAGCAGTACTTC
>-|TRBV9|-|TRBJ1-4
CASSVRANRNEKLFF
TGTGCCAGCAGCGTCCGGGCCAACAGGAATGAAAAACTGTTTTTT
>TRBD1|TRBV28|few|TRBJ1-2
CASTPRQGTRMYSGYTF
TGTGCCAGCACCCCCCGACAGGGAACTCGGATGTATTCTGGCTACACCTTC
>TRBD1|TRBV30|-|TRBJ1-4
CAWSPRLGQGGEKLFF
TGTGCCTGGAGTCCTCGTTTGGGACAGGGAGGTGAAAAACTGTTTTTT
>TRBD1|TRBV6-6|-|TRBJ2-1
CAIWTGNYNEQFF
TGTGCCATATGGACAGGGAACTACAATGAGCAGTTCTTC
>TRBD2|TRBV7-6|-|TRBJ2-7
CASSLGSAGWEQYF
TGTGCCAGCAGCTTAGGTTCAGCGGGGTGGGAGCAGTACTTC
>TRBD1|TRBV9|-|TRBJ1-2
CASSATGTGGANYGYTF
TGTGCCAGCAGCGCAACCGGGACAGGGGGCGCGAACTATGGCTACACCTTC
>TRBD2|TRBV6-1|once|TRBJ2-2
CASSDQLRGLAGTGELFF
TGTGCCAGCAGTGACCAACTCAGGGGACTAGCGGGGACCGGGGAGCTGTTTTTT
>TRBD2|TRBV5-4|-|TRBJ2-1
CASSVTSGRSNEQFF
TGTGCCAGCAGCGTGACTAGCGGGAGGTCCAATGAGCAGTTCTTC
>TRBD1|TRBV7-9|-|TRBJ1-5
CASSFTGTGGLSNQPQHF
TGTGCCAGCAGCTTTACCGGGACAGGGGGCTTGAGCAATCAGCCCCAGCATTTT
>-|TRBV28|-|TRBJ2-7
CASSLPSGMYEQYF
TGTGCCAGCAGTTTACCCTCGGGGATGTACGAGCAGTACTTC
>TRBD2|TRBV7-2|-|TRBJ2-2
CASSLGGTRFTGVTGELFF
TGTGCCAGCAGCTTAGGAGGGACTAGATTTACTGGGGTCACGGGGGAGCTGTTTTTT